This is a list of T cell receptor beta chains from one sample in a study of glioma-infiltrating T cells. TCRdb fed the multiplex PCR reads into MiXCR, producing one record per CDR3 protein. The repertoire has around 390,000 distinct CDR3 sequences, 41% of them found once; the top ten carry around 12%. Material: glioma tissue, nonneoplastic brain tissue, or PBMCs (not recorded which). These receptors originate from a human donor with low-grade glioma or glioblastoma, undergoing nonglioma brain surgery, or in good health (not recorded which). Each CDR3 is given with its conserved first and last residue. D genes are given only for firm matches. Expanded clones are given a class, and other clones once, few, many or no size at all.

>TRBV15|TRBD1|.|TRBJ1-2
CATSRDRGGDGYTF
TGTGCCACCAGCAGAGATAGAGGGGGCGATGGCTACACCTTC
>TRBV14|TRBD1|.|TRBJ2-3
CASSRQGLDTQYF
TGTGCCAGCAGTCGACAGGGGCTAGATACGCAGTATTTT
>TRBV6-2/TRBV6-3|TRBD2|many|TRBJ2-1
CASSRGFEREPERQFF
TGTGCCAGCAGTCGGGGTTTCGAGCGGGAGCCGGAGAGGCAGTTCTTC
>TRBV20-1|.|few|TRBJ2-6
CSATGMSSGANVLTF
TGCAGTGCTACGGGGATGAGCTCTGGGGCCAACGTCCTGACTTTC
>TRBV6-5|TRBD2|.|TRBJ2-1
CAISGVSGRAYNEQFF
TGTGCCATCAGTGGGGTTAGCGGGAGGGCCTACAATGAGCAGTTCTTC
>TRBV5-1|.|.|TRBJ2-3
CASSLESPRDTQYF
TGCGCCAGCAGCTTGGAGTCTCCCAGGGATACGCAGTATTTT
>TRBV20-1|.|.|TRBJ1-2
CSAQAGDQGGYTF
TGCAGTGCCCAAGCGGGGGATCAGGGCGGCTACACCTTC
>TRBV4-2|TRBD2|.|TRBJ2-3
CASRTSGHSTDTQYF
TGTGCCAGCAGGACTAGCGGACATAGCACAGATACGCAGTATTTT
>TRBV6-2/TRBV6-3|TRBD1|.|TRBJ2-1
CATSTGNIHEQFF
TGTGCCACCTCGACAGGGAATATTCATGAGCAGTTCTTC
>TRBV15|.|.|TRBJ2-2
CATSRESGSGELFF
TGTGCCACCAGCAGAGAGTCGGGGAGCGGGGAGCTGTTTTTT
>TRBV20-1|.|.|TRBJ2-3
CSATTPGADKQYF
TGCAGTGCGACGACCCCAGGAGCAGATAAACAGTATTTT
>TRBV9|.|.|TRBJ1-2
CASSSQPRVGNYGYTF
TGTGCCAGCAGCTCGCAACCCCGGGTCGGGAACTATGGCTACACCTTC
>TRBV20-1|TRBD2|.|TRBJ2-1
CSAREGSGGDEQFF
TGCAGTGCTAGAGAAGGTAGCGGGGGGGATGAGCAGTTCTTC
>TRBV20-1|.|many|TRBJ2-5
CSARWHEGPAGTQYF
TGCAGTGCTAGATGGCATGAGGGCCCTGCGGGGACCCAGTACTTC
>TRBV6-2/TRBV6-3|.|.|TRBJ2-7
CASSYFRDVTYKQYF
TGTGCCAGCAGTTACTTCCGGGACGTCACCTACAAGCAGTACTTC
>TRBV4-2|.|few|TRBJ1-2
CASSQDSSYYGYTF
TGTGCCAGCAGCCAAGATTCGTCCTACTATGGCTACACCTTC
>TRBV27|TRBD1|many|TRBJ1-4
CATGQGNEKLFF
TGTGCCACCGGACAGGGTAATGAAAAACTGTTTTTT
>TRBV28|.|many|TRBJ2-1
CASSSRVQLHEQFF
TGTGCCAGCAGTTCCCGGGTCCAGCTGCATGAGCAGTTCTTC
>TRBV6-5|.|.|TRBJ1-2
CASSYSGRAYGYTF
TGTGCCAGCAGTTACTCGGGCAGGGCCTATGGCTACACCTTC
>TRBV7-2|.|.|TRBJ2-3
CASNIRRGGSADTQYF
TGTGCCAGCAACATACGGCGGGGAGGCTCCGCAGATACGCAGTATTTT
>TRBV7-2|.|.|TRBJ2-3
CASRSSEGIPTDTQYF
TGTGCCAGCAGATCCTCAGAGGGGATTCCCACAGATACGCAGTATTTT
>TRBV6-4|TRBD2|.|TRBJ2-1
CASSDRLAASSYNEQFF
TGTGCCAGCAGTGACAGACTAGCGGCTAGCTCCTACAATGAGCAGTTCTTC
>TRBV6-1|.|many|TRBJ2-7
CASSHFRKGAYEQYF
TGTGCCAGCAGTCACTTCCGAAAAGGCGCCTACGAGCAGTACTTC
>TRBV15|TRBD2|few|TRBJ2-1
CATSRGSGGSYNEQFF
TGTGCCACCAGCAGAGGCAGCGGGGGCTCCTACAATGAGCAGTTCTTC
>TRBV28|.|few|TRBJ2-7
CASSSSRQFSYEQYF
TGTGCCAGCAGTTCCTCGCGACAGTTCTCCTACGAGCAGTACTTC
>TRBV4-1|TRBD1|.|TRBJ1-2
CASSRQGVADYDYTF
TGCGCCAGCAGCCGACAGGGGGTGGCGGACTATGACTACACCTTC
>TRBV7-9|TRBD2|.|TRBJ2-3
CASSTRLAGTDTQYF
TGTGCCAGCAGTACACGACTAGCTGGGACAGATACGCAGTATTTT
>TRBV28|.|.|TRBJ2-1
CASRRAGTNYNEQFF
TGTGCCAGCCGTCGCGCTGGGACAAATTACAATGAGCAGTTCTTC
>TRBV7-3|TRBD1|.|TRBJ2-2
CASSRGQGDTGELFF
TGTGCCAGCAGCCGCGGACAGGGGGACACCGGGGAGCTGTTTTTT
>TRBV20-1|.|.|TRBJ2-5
CSARAPGAGGAQYF
TGCAGTGCTAGAGCCCCCGGGGCAGGGGGGGCCCAGTACTTC